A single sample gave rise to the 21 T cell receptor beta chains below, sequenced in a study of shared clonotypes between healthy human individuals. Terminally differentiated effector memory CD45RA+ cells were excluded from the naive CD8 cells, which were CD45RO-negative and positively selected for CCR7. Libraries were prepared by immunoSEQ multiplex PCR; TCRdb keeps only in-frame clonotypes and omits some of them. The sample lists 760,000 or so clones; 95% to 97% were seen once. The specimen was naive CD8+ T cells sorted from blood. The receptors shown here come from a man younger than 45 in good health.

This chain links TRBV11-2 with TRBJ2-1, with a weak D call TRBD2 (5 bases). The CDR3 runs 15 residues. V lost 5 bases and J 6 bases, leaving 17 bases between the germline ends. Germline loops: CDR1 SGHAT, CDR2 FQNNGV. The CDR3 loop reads CASSPSRAFGNEQFF. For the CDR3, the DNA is TGTGCCAGCAGCCCCTCGCGGGCCTTCGGCAATGAGCAGTTCTTC.

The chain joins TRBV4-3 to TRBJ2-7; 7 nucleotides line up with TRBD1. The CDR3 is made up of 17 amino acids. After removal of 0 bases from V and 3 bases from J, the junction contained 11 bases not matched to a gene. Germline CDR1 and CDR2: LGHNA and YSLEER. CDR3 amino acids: CASSQDRQGDIGYEQYF. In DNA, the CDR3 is TGCGCCAGCAGCCAAGATCGCCAGGGGGATATAGGCTACGAGCAGTACTTC.

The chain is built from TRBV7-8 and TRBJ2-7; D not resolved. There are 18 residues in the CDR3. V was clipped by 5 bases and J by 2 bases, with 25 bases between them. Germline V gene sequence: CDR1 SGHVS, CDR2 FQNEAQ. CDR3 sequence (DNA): TGTGCCAGCAGCCCTAGTCTAAGGACCCTAAACAATACCTACGAGCAGTACTTC. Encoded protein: CASSPSLRTLNNTYEQYF.

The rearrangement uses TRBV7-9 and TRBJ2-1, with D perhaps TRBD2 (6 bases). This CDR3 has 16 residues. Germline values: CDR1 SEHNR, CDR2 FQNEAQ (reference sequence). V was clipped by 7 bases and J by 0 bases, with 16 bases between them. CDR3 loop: CASTPEGRSSYNEQFF. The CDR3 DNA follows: TGTGCCAGCACGCCAGAGGGGAGGAGCTCCTACAATGAGCAGTTCTTC.

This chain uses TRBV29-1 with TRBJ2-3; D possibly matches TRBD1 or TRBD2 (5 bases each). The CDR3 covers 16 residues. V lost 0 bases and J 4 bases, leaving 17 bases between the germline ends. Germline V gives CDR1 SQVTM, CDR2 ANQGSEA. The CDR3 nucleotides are TGCAGCGTTGAAGATTGGACTCCAGGGACGGCAGATACGCAGTATTTT. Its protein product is CSVEDWTPGTADTQYF.

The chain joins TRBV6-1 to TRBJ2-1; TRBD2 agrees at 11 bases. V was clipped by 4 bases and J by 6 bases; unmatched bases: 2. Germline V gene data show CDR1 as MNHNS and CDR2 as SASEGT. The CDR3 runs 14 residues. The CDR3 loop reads CASSVAGGSNEQFF. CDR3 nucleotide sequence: TGTGCCAGCAGTGTAGCGGGAGGGAGCAATGAGCAGTTCTTC.

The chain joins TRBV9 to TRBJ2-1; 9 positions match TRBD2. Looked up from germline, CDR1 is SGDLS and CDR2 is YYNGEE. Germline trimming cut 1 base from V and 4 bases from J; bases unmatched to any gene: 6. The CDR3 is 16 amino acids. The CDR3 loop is CASSVLSSGKYNEQFF. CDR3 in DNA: TGTGCCAGCAGCGTATTATCTAGCGGGAAATACAATGAGCAGTTCTTC.

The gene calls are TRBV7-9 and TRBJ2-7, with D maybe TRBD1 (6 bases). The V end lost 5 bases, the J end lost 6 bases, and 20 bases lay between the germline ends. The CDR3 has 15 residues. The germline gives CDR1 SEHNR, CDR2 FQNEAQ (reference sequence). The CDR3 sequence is CASSPPSGAGSEQYF. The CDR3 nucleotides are TGTGCCAGCAGCCCCCCCTCAGGGGCAGGATCCGAGCAGTACTTC.

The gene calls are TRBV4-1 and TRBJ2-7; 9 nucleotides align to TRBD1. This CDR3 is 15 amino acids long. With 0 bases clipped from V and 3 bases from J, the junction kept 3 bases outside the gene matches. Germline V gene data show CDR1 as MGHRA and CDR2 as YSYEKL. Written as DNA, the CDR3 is TGCGCCAGCAGCCAAGAGCCGGGACAGGGCTACGAGCAGTACTTC. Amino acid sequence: CASSQEPGQGYEQYF.

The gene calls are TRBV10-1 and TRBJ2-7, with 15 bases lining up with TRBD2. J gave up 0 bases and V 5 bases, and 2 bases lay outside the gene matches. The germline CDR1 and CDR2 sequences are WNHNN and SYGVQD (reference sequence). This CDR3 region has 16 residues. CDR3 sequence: CASSKGLAGGSYEQYF. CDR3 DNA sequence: TGCGCCAGCAGTAAGGGACTAGCGGGAGGCTCCTACGAGCAGTACTTC.

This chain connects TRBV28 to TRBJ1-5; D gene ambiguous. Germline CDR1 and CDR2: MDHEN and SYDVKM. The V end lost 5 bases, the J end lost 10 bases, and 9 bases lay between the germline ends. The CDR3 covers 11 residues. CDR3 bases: TGTGCCAGCAGTGGGGTATCTCCCCAGCATTTT. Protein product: CASSGVSPQHF.

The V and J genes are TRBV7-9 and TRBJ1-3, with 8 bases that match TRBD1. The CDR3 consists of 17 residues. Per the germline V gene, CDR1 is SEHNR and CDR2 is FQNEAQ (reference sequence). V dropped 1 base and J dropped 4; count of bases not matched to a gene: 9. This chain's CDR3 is CASSLEATGVGGNTIYF. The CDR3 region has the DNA TGTGCCAGCAGCTTAGAGGCGACAGGGGTAGGCGGAAACACCATATATTTT.

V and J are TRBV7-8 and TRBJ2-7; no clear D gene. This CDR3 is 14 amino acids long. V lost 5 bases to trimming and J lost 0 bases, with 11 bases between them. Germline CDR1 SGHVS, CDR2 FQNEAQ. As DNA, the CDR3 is TGTGCCAGCAGCCCCGAGCCTAGCTCCTACGAGCAGTACTTC. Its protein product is CASSPEPSSYEQYF.

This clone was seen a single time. CDR3 bases: TGTGCCAGCAGCTTCTCCCCGGGACTAGCGCTTGATGAGCAGTTCTTC. Encoded protein: CASSFSPGLALDEQFF. The V and J genes are TRBV7-9 and TRBJ2-1, with TRBD2 identical over 10 bases. Germline lookup yields CDR1 SEHNR and CDR2 FQNEAQ (reference sequence). V shed 3 bases, J shed 8 bases, and the junction held 10 bases outside the gene matches. This CDR3 spans 16 amino acids. Together with reference TRBV7-9 and TRBJ2-1, the CDR3 gives the full variable domain: DTGVSQNPRHKITKRGQNVTFRCDPISEHNRLYWYRQTLGQGPEFLTYFQNEAQLEKSRLLSDRFSAERPKGSFSTLEIQRTEQGDSAMYLCASSFSPGLALDEQFFGPGTRLTVL.

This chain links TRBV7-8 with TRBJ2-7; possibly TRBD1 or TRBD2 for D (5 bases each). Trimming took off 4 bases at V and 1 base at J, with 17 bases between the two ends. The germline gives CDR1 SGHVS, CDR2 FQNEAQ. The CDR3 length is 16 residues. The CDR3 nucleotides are TGTGCCAGCAGCTACCAGCTTAGTGGGGGTTCCTACGAGCAGTACTTC. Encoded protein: CASSYQLSGGSYEQYF.

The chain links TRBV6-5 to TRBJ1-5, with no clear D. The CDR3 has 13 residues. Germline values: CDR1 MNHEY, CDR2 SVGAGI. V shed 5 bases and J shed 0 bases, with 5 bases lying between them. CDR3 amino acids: CASSRNSNQPQHF. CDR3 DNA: TGTGCCAGCAGTCGCAATAGCAATCAGCCCCAGCATTTT.

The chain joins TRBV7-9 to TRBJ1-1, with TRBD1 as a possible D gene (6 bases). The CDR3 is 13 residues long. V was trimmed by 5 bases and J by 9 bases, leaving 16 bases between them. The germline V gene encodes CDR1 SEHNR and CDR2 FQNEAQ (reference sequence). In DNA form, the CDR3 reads TGTGCCAGCAGCCACAGGGAAACGAACCAAGCTTTCTTT. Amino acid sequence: CASSHRETNQAFF. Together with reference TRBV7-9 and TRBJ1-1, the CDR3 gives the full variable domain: DTGVSQNPRHKITKRGQNVTFRCDPISEHNRLYWYRQTLGQGPEFLTYFQNEAQLEKSRLLSDRFSAERPKGSFSTLEIQRTEQGDSAMYLCASSHRETNQAFFGQGTRLTVV.

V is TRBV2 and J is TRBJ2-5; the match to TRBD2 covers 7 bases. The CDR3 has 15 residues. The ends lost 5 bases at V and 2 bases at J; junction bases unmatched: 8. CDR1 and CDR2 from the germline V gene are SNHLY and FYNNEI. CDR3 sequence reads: CASSSRGLYQETQYF. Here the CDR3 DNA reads TGTGCCAGCAGTAGCCGGGGACTATATCAAGAGACCCAGTACTTC.

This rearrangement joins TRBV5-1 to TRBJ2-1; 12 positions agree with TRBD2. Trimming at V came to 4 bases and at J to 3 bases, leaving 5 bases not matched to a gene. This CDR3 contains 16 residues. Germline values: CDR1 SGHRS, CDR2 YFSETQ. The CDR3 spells CASSGGLAGIYNEQFF. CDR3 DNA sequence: TGCGCCAGCAGCGGCGGACTAGCGGGGATCTACAATGAGCAGTTCTTC.

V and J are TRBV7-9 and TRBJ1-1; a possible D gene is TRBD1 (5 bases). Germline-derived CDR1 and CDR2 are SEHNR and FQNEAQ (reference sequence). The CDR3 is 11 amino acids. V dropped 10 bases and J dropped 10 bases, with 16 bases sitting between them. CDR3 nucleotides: TGTGCCACCGAGGTAGCAGGGTTAGCTTTCTTT. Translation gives CATEVAGLAFF.

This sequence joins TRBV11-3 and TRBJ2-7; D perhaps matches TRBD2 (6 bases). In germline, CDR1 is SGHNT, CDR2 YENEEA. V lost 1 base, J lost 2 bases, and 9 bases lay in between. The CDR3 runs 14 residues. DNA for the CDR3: TGTGCCAGCAGCTTAGGGAGGGGTCCCTACGAGCAGTACTTC. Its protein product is CASSLGRGPYEQYF.